The 29 T cell receptor beta chains in this list originate from one sample, sequenced in a study of blood T cell repertoires in COVID-19 (dated by TCRdb to 2019 to 2021). The library was made by the immunoSEQ multiplex PCR assay. Held by TCRdb, this immuneACCESS table contains in-frame sequences only and omits some clones. Under half of the omission traces to an unresolved V gene where checked; the cause of the rest is unknown. The sample yields 150,000 to 200,000 clones; around 90% were counted once. Of the sample, less than 5.5% is held by the ten largest clones. Sequencing was performed on peripheral blood. These receptors came from a human donor in a cohort sampled during active COVID-19.

V gene TRBV6-2 or TRBV6-3 combines with J gene TRBJ2-5; D gene unclear. Germline V gene sequence: CDR1 MNHEY, CDR2 SVGEGT. This CDR3 is 14 amino acids long. V shed 2 bases and J shed 1 base, with 8 bases lying between them. Here the CDR3 DNA reads TGTGCCAGCAGTTACCTGAACTTCCAAGAGACCCAGTACTTC. This gives the protein CASSYLNFQETQYF.

The chain links TRBV19 to TRBJ2-1; TRBD1 matches 10 bases. Germline V gene lookup returns CDR1 LNHDA and CDR2 SQIVND (reference sequence). The junction had 11 bases not matched to a gene; V was cut back by 5 bases and J by 7 bases. CDR3 length: 16 amino acids. The CDR3 loop reads CASSRRPGQGWNEQFF. CDR3 nucleotide sequence: TGTGCCAGTAGTCGACGACCGGGACAGGGGTGGAATGAGCAGTTCTTC.

The V and J genes are TRBV3-1 (or the pseudogene TRBV3-2) and TRBJ2-7, with a tentative D call TRBD1 (6 bases). V was clipped by 6 bases and J by 1 base, with 13 bases between them. The CDR3 is 14 residues long. Germline loops: CDR1 LGHDT, CDR2 YNNKEL (reference sequence). CDR3 coding DNA: TGTGCCAGCAGGGAGACAGGCAGATCCTACGAGCAGTACTTC. Translated: CASRETGRSYEQYF.

V is TRBV7-6 and J is TRBJ1-1; TRBD1 might be the D (5 bases). This CDR3 contains 18 residues. V lost 4 bases to trimming and J lost 1 base, with 22 bases between them. From germline, CDR1 is SGHVS and CDR2 FNYEAQ. CDR3 DNA sequence: TGTGCCAGCAGCTCTACCCCCCCGGACACCCAGAGGAACACTGAAGCTTTCTTT. This codes for CASSSTPPDTQRNTEAFF.

This chain joins TRBV25-1 and TRBJ1-1; D is undetermined. The ends were cut back, 1 base at V and 3 bases at J, with 6 bases in the middle. This CDR3 spans 13 amino acids. CDR1 MGHDK and CDR2 SYGVNS come from the germline V gene. CDR3 sequence (DNA): TGTGCCAGCAGTGAATTCGGGGACACTGAAGCTTTCTTT. Amino acid sequence: CASSEFGDTEAFF.

This clone was seen a few times. The rearrangement uses TRBV18 and TRBJ2-5; 8 bases match TRBD1. The CDR3 has 14 residues. Losses at the gene ends were 6 bases for V and 3 bases for J; bases not matched to a gene: 6. Looked up from germline, CDR1 is KGHSH and CDR2 is LQKENI. CDR3 amino acids: CASSRSGQEETQYF. Here the CDR3 DNA reads TGTGCCAGCTCCCGTTCGGGACAGGAAGAGACCCAGTACTTC.

On this clone: The sample holds other DNA sequences that translate to the same CDR3. The chain combines TRBV7-6 with TRBJ1-3; the D gene is possibly TRBD1 (5 bases). Germline V lookup: CDR1 SGHVS, CDR2 FNYEAQ. CDR3 length: 16 amino acids. Trimming shortened V by 4 bases and J by 0 bases, and 13 bases separated the two germline ends. In nucleotides, the CDR3 is TGTGCCAGCAGCTCCTACCGAGACAGCTCTGGAAACACCATATATTTT. It is translated as CASSSYRDSSGNTIYF.

The V gene is TRBV6-2 or TRBV6-3, the J gene TRBJ2-7, with 11 bases identical to TRBD1. V lost 5 bases, J lost 0 bases, and 3 bases stayed unmatched. CDR1 is MNHEY and CDR2 is SVGEGT in the germline V gene. CDR3 length: 15 amino acids. In nucleotides, the CDR3 is TGTGCCAGCAGTCGTGGGACAGGGGGCTCCTACGAGCAGTACTTC. Protein product: CASSRGTGGSYEQYF.

V gene TRBV18 combines with J gene TRBJ1-1; D uncertain. The V end lost 2 bases, the J end lost 0 bases, and 7 bases lay between the germline ends. The CDR3 is 14 amino acids. CDR1 and CDR2 from the germline V gene are KGHSH and LQKENI. The CDR3 DNA reads TGTGCCAGCTCACCAGCAGGTATGAACACTGAAGCTTTCTTT. Amino acids: CASSPAGMNTEAFF.

The gene calls are TRBV29-1 and TRBJ2-7, with 7 bases fitting TRBD2. The trim removed 8 bases at V and 4 bases at J, leaving 8 bases unmatched. Germline values: CDR1 SQVTM, CDR2 ANQGSEA. The CDR3 runs 12 residues. This CDR3 reads CSCYVGGYEQYF. CDR3 DNA: TGCAGCTGCTATGTCGGGGGGTACGAGCAGTACTTC.

CDR3 in DNA: TGTGCCATCAGTGGCGCGGGGGGCGGTCAGCCCCAGCATTTT. Translated: CAISGAGGGQPQHF. The chain carries TRBV10-3 and TRBJ1-5, with a tentative D call TRBD1 (6 bases). This CDR3 is built from 14 residues. Trimming took off 4 bases at V and 6 bases at J, with 13 bases between the two ends. The germline V gene has CDR1 ENHRY and CDR2 SYGVKD.

Comment on this clone: Additional DNA sequences in this sample encode the identical CDR3. The chain has TRBV9 and TRBJ2-5, with 9 bases identical to TRBD1. With 2 bases clipped from V and 1 base from J, the junction kept 3 bases outside the gene matches. The germline V gene has CDR1 SGDLS and CDR2 YYNGEE. This CDR3 comprises 15 residues. In nucleotides, the CDR3 is TGTGCCAGCAGCGTGGACAGGGGCCTCCAAGAGACCCAGTACTTC. Its translation: CASSVDRGLQETQYF.

CDR3 coding DNA: TGTGCCAGCTCACCACCGTCAACAGGGATAAGAGTCTACGAGCAGTACTTC. This encodes CASSPPSTGIRVYEQYF. The rearrangement joins TRBV18 to TRBJ2-7, with D possibly TRBD1 on 6 matching bases. V gave up 0 bases and J gave up 3 bases, with 18 bases separating them. The germline V gene has CDR1 KGHSH and CDR2 LQKENI. This CDR3 spans 17 amino acids.

The chain employs TRBV7-9 and TRBJ2-7, with TRBD1 matching 7 bases. Trimming took 5 bases from V and 3 from J; bases not matched to a gene: 16. CDR1 SEHNR and CDR2 FQNEAQ come from the germline V gene (reference sequence). This CDR3 region has 17 residues. The CDR3 DNA follows: TGTGCCAGCAGCCCGTTCGGTGACGGGACAGCAATCTACGAGCAGTACTTC. As protein: CASSPFGDGTAIYEQYF.

The chain combines TRBV6-5 with TRBJ2-7; TRBD2 aligns across 7 bases. The CDR3 is 15 amino acids. CDR1 is MNHEY and CDR2 is SVGAGI in the germline V gene. The ends lost 6 bases at V and 4 bases at J; junction bases unmatched: 12. The DNA of the CDR3 is TGTGCCAGCAGCACTGAACGGGACTACCCATACGAGCAGTACTTC. This codes for CASSTERDYPYEQYF.

This clone showed up just a few times. The rearrangement uses TRBV27 and TRBJ1-1, with D possibly TRBD1 on 5 matching bases. CDR1 is MNHEY, CDR2 SMNVEV, per germline (reference sequence). The length of the CDR3 is 14 residues. Trimming removed 5 bases at V and 1 base at J, with 11 bases between. CDR3 residues: CASSPGGANTEAFF. The CDR3 coding sequence is TGTGCCAGCAGTCCCGGCGGGGCGAACACTGAAGCTTTCTTT.

This chain links TRBV27 with TRBJ1-2; 7 nucleotides line up with TRBD1. Per germline, CDR1 MNHEY and CDR2 SMNVEV (reference sequence). Trimming removed 5 bases from V and 5 bases from J; junction bases left unmatched: 11. The CDR3 sequence is 15 residues long. The CDR3 DNA reads as TGTGCCAGCAGTCTAGGGGGGACAGCGAGATATGGCTACACCTTC. Protein sequence: CASSLGGTARYGYTF.

The gene calls are TRBV29-1 and TRBJ1-1, with TRBD1 matching over 8 bases. This CDR3 is built from 11 residues. Trimming at V came to 7 bases and at J to 10 bases, leaving 8 bases not matched to a gene. Germline CDR1 reads SQVTM; CDR2 reads ANQGSEA. The chain's CDR3 is CSARQGWGAFF. As DNA, the CDR3 is TGCAGCGCTCGACAGGGGTGGGGAGCTTTCTTT.

This rearrangement joins TRBV4-1 to TRBJ2-7; 7 positions agree with TRBD1. CDR3 length equals 14 residues. Germline-derived CDR1 and CDR2 are MGHRA and YSYEKL. Germline trimming cut 6 bases from V and 2 bases from J; bases unmatched to any gene: 7. This CDR3 reads CASSHRTGAYEQYF. In DNA form, the CDR3 reads TGCGCCAGCAGTCATCGGACAGGCGCCTACGAGCAGTACTTC.

V gene TRBV28 combines with J gene TRBJ1-1; TRBD1 matches 9 bases. V shed 6 bases, J shed 5 bases, and the junction held 10 bases outside the gene matches. The CDR3 has 15 amino acids. Looked up from germline, CDR1 is MDHEN and CDR2 is SYDVKM. This CDR3 is CASREETGGGTEAFF. CDR3 nucleotide sequence: TGTGCCAGCAGGGAAGAGACAGGGGGGGGTACTGAAGCTTTCTTT.

The chain links TRBV30 to TRBJ2-5; 13 positions agree with TRBD2. V lost 4 bases, J lost 2 bases, and 4 bases stayed unmatched. From germline, CDR1 is GTSNPN and CDR2 SVGIG (reference sequence). The CDR3 totals 15 residues. CDR3: CAWTGLAGRQETQYF. The CDR3, as DNA: TGTGCCTGGACGGGACTAGCGGGACGACAAGAGACCCAGTACTTC.

The chain couples TRBV28 to TRBJ2-7; TRBD1 might be the D (6 bases). Germline CDR1 and CDR2: MDHEN and SYDVKM. V shed 5 bases and J shed 2 bases, with 16 bases lying between them. The CDR3 spans 15 residues. Here the CDR3 reads CASSPRGSSAYEQYF. The CDR3 DNA reads TGTGCCAGCAGTCCTAGGGGGAGCAGCGCCTACGAGCAGTACTTC.

V usage is TRBV28 and J usage is TRBJ2-6; maybe TRBD1 (6 bases). The CDR3 length is 15 residues. Germline CDR1 and CDR2: MDHEN and SYDVKM. Deletions cut 4 bases from V and 4 bases from J, with 11 bases between. The CDR3 protein is CASSSQGAGANVLTF. Here the CDR3 DNA reads TGTGCCAGCAGTTCACAGGGTGCCGGGGCCAACGTCCTGACTTTC. The full variable domain, rest sourced from reference TRBV28 and TRBJ2-6, is DVKVTQSSRYLVKRTGEKVFLECVQDMDHENMFWYRQDPGLGLRLIYFSYDVKMKEKGDIPEGYSVSREKKERFSLILESASTNQTSMYLCASSSQGAGANVLTFGAGSRLTVL.

This clone occurred once. This chain uses TRBV27 with TRBJ2-2, with a weak D call TRBD2 (5 bases). The length of the CDR3 is 14 residues. Trimming took 3 bases from V and 4 from J, leaving 9 bases between them. The V gene's germline CDR1 is MNHEY and CDR2 SMNVEV (reference sequence). Written as DNA, the CDR3 is TGTGCCAGCAGTTTGCGGGTAGCCACCGGGGAGCTGTTTTTT. This sequence encodes CASSLRVATGELFF.

V gene TRBV11-2 combines with J gene TRBJ1-4, with D possibly matching TRBD1 (6 bases). The CDR3 extends over 16 amino acids. V was trimmed by 1 base and J by 4 bases, leaving 13 bases between them. Germline V gene lookup returns CDR1 SGHAT and CDR2 FQNNGV. In DNA form, the CDR3 reads TGTGCCAGCAGCTTAGGATCCGGGACACTTAATGAAAAACTGTTTTTT. This codes for CASSLGSGTLNEKLFF.

This sequence joins TRBV27 and TRBJ2-3, with TRBD1 identical over 7 bases. The germline CDR1 and CDR2 sequences are MNHEY and SMNVEV (reference sequence). V lost 3 bases and J lost 4; bases outside the gene matches: 10. This CDR3 comprises 16 residues. The CDR3 sequence is CASSFPTGERADTQYF. The CDR3 DNA reads TGTGCCAGCAGTTTCCCCACAGGGGAACGAGCAGATACGCAGTATTTT.

DNA for the CDR3: TGTGCCAGCAGTGACGGTCTACCGCCCTACGAGCAGTACTTC. It translates to CASSDGLPPYEQYF. V is TRBV2 and J is TRBJ2-7; D gene ambiguous. V gave up 3 bases and J gave up 2 bases, with 11 bases separating them. Germline assignment: CDR1 SNHLY and CDR2 FYNNEI. CDR3 length: 14 residues.

The rearrangement links TRBV10-1 to TRBJ2-7; 7 nucleotides align to TRBD1. CDR1 and CDR2 from the germline V gene are WNHNN and SYGVQD (reference sequence). The V gene end was trimmed by 0 bases and the J gene end by 4 bases; junction bases not matched to a gene: 3. The CDR3 has 14 amino acids. In DNA form, the CDR3 reads TGCGCCAGCAGTGAGTCGGGACAGAGATACGAGCAGTACTTC. Amino acid sequence: CASSESGQRYEQYF.

The chain carries TRBV20-1 and TRBJ2-1; 9 nucleotides align to TRBD2. CDR3 length: 14 residues. Looked up from germline, CDR1 is DFQATT and CDR2 is SNEGSKA (reference sequence). V shed 3 bases and J 5 bases; nucleotides not matched to a gene: 5. The CDR3 DNA is TGCAGTGCTAGTCGGCGGGAGGGAGACAATGAGCAGTTCTTC. This gives the protein CSASRREGDNEQFF.